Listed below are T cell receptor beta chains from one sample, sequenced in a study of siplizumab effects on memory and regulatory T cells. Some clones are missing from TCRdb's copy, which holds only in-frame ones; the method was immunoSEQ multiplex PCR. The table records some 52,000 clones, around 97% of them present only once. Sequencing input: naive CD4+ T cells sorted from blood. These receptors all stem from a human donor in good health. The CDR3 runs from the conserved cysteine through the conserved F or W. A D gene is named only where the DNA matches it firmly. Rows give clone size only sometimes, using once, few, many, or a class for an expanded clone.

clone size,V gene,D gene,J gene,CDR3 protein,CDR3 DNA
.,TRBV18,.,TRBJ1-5,CASSLRDANQPQHF,TGTGCCAGCTCACTACGGGACGCCAATCAGCCCCAGCATTTT
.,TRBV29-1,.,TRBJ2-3,CSVPKEGGVTDTQYF,TGCAGCGTTCCAAAGGAAGGCGGGGTCACAGATACGCAGTATTTT
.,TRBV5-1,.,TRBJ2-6,CASSLDSGANVLTF,TGCGCCAGCAGCCTAGACTCTGGGGCCAACGTCCTGACTTTC
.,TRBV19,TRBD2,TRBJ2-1,CASSIALAAYNEQFF,TGTGCCAGTAGTATAGCCCTAGCGGCCTACAATGAGCAGTTCTTC
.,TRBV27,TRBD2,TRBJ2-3,CASSLRSGSIDTQYF,TGTGCCAGCAGTTTAAGAAGCGGGAGTATAGATACGCAGTATTTT
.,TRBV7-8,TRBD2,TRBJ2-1,CASSSSGGSSYNEQFF,TGTGCCAGCAGTTCTAGCGGAGGAAGCTCCTACAATGAGCAGTTCTTC
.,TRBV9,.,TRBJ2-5,CASSVGGGRETQYF,TGTGCCAGCAGCGTAGGAGGGGGAAGAGAGACCCAGTACTTC
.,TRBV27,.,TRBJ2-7,CASTNWQGLKEQYF,TGTGCCAGCACTAACTGGCAGGGGCTCAAGGAGCAGTACTTC
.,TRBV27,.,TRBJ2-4,CASSLFARGGNIQYF,TGTGCCAGCAGTTTATTTGCCCGGGGAGGAAACATTCAGTACTTC
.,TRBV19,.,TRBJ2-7,CASSQDSDPLYEQYF,TGTGCCAGTAGTCAAGACAGCGATCCCCTCTACGAGCAGTACTTC
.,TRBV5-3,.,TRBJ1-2,CARSLNRRGFGFYGYTF,TGTGCCAGAAGCTTAAACCGGCGAGGATTTGGATTCTATGGCTACACCTTC
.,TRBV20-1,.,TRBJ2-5,CSASEETQYF,TGCAGTGCTAGTGAAGAGACCCAGTACTTC
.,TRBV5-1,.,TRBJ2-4,CASSLIPTKGAKNIQYF,TGCGCCAGCAGCTTGATCCCCACGAAGGGGGCCAAAAACATTCAGTACTTC
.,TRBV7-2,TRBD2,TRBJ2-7,CASSTRGAGWFYEQYF,TGTGCCAGCAGCACCCGTGGAGCGGGGTGGTTCTACGAGCAGTACTTC
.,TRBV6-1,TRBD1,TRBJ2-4,CASSERWDRGYF,TGTGCCAGCAGTGAAAGGTGGGACAGAGGGTACTTC
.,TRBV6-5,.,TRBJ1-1,CASGRTGGANTEAFF,TGTGCCAGCGGCCGGACGGGAGGTGCGAACACTGAAGCTTTCTTT
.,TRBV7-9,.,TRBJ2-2,CASSLWTDTGELFF,TGTGCCAGCAGCTTATGGACAGACACCGGGGAGCTGTTTTTT
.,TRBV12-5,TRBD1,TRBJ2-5,CASGTGQGETQYF,TGTGCTAGTGGCACCGGACAGGGGGAGACCCAGTACTTC
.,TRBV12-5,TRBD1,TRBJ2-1,CASGLVRGQTPNEQFF,TGTGCTAGTGGTTTGGTCAGGGGGCAAACCCCCAATGAGCAGTTCTTC
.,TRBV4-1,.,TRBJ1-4,CASSRPRTATNEKLFF,TGCGCCAGCAGCCGGCCGAGGACAGCAACTAATGAAAAACTGTTTTTT
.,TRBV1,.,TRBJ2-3,CTSSQAGTSGRDTQYF,TGCACCAGCAGCCAAGCAGGGACTAGCGGGAGAGATACGCAGTATTTT
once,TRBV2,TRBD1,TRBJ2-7,CASSEGQGLFYEQYF,TGTGCCAGCAGTGAGGGACAGGGTCTCTTCTACGAGCAGTACTTC
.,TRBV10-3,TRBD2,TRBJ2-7,CAIKGERGLAGPTYEQYF,TGTGCCATCAAAGGGGAGCGGGGACTAGCGGGACCCACCTACGAGCAGTACTTC
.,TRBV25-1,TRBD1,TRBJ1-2,CASRETGDGGYTF,TGTGCCAGCAGGGAAACAGGGGACGGGGGCTACACCTTC
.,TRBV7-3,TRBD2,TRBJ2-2,CASSLSTSGTGELFF,TGTGCCAGCAGCTTAAGTACTAGCGGCACCGGGGAGCTGTTTTTT
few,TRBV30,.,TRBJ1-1,CAWTRAAYTEAFF,TGTGCCTGGACCCGGGCGGCATACACTGAAGCTTTCTTT
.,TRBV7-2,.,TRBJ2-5,CASSLRRKETQYF,TGTGCCAGCAGCTTAAGGCGTAAAGAGACCCAGTACTTC
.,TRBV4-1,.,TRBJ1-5,CASSQGFRTDVQPQHF,TGCGCCAGCAGCCAAGGATTTCGGACGGACGTTCAGCCCCAGCATTTT
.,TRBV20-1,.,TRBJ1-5,CSASNNQPQHF,TGCAGTGCGAGCAATAATCAGCCCCAGCATTTT
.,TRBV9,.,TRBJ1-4,CASRKTGSTNEKLFF,TGTGCCAGCAGAAAAACAGGATCCACTAATGAAAAACTGTTTTTT
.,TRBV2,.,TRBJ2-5,CASSSTRKETQYF,TGTGCCAGCAGTTCGACTAGAAAAGAGACCCAGTACTTC
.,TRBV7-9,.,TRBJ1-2,CASRTNIGLRLGYGYTF,TGTGCCAGCAGGACGAATATTGGACTGCGCTTGGGCTATGGCTACACCTTC
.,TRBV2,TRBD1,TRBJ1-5,CASRSTGGRNQPQHF,TGTGCCAGCAGGTCCACAGGGGGGAGGAATCAGCCCCAGCATTTT
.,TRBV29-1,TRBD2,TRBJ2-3,CSVGTSVSSTDTQYF,TGCAGCGTTGGGACTAGCGTCTCTAGCACAGATACGCAGTATTTT
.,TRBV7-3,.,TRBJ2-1,CASSSGASQFF,TGTGCCAGCAGCTCTGGGGCTAGTCAGTTCTTC
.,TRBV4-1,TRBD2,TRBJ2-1,CASSQDRSTSGNEQFF,TGCGCCAGCAGCCAAGATCGGTCGACTAGCGGTAATGAGCAGTTCTTC
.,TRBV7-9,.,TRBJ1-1,CASRAGHRGTEAFF,TGTGCCAGCAGAGCGGGACACCGGGGGACTGAAGCTTTCTTT
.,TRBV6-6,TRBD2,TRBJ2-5,CASSYAGAQREETQYF,TGTGCCAGCAGTTACGCGGGGGCGCAGCGGGAGGAGACCCAGTACTTC
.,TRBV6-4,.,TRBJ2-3,CASSVFPATDTQYF,TGTGCCAGCAGTGTTTTTCCGGCGACAGATACGCAGTATTTT
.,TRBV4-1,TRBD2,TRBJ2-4,CASSLAGGKNIQYF,TGCGCCAGCAGCCTAGCGGGGGGAAAAAACATTCAGTACTTC
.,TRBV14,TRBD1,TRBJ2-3,CASSVAGTGNTDTQYF,TGTGCCAGCAGCGTAGCCGGGACAGGAAACACAGATACGCAGTATTTT
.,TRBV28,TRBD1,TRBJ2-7,CASRGQTLSFYEQYF,TGTGCCAGCAGGGGACAGACCTTATCCTTCTACGAGCAGTACTTC
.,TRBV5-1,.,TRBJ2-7,CASSLEGGSTYEQYF,TGCGCCAGCAGCTTGGAAGGGGGTTCGACCTACGAGCAGTACTTC
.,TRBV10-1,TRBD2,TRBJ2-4,CASRISREPSIQYF,TGCGCCAGCCGTATTTCGCGGGAGCCTTCCATTCAGTACTTC
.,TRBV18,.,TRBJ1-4,CASSPPTTYNEKLFF,TGTGCCAGCTCACCACCAACGACGTATAATGAAAAACTGTTTTTT
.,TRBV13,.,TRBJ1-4,CASSLGGRTNEKLFF,TGTGCCAGCAGCTTAGGCGGCAGGACTAATGAAAAACTGTTTTTT
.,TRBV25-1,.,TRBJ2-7,CASSEGIPYEQYF,TGTGCCAGCAGCGAGGGGATTCCCTACGAGCAGTACTTC
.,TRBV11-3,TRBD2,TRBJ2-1,CASTQGTSGSNEQFF,TGTGCCAGCACCCAAGGGACTAGCGGGAGCAATGAGCAGTTCTTC
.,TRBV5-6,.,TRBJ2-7,CASSLVGSHEQYF,TGTGCCAGCAGCTTGGTTGGGTCCCACGAGCAGTACTTC